This is a list of T cell receptor beta chains from one sample in a study of vaccination and CD4 T cells after COVID-19. Antigens of these TCRs are unknown. TCRdb redid the calling of the PCR reads with MiXCR, one entry per CDR3 protein. The sample has about 26,000 distinct CDR3 sequences; around two fifths are singletons. The source was CD4+ T cells from blood, cultured in vitro, collected about 7 months after SARS-CoV-2 vaccination. The origin of the receptors is a human donor who had recovered from COVID-19. CDR3s include the opening cysteine and the closing phenylalanine or tryptophan. The D gene is left open where the match is weak. Clone size is not always given. Where it is, it says once, few, many or a class for expanded clones.

D	V	size	J	length	CDR3	DNA
NA	TRBV7-2	NA	TRBJ1-5	13	CASSGGIQAAQHF	TGTGCCAGCAGCGGCGGGATTCAGGCGGCCCAGCATTTT
TRBD1	TRBV6-1	NA	TRBJ1-6	13	CAVHRGRNSPLHF	TGTGCCGTTCACAGGGGGCGGAATTCACCCCTCCACTTT
NA	TRBV18	NA	TRBJ2-6	16	CASSPRDSASANVLTF	TGTGCCAGCTCACCCCGAGACAGCGCTTCGGCCAACGTCCTGACTTTC
NA	TRBV4-1	NA	TRBJ2-7	16	CASSQDGQGGPYEQYF	TGCGCCAGCAGCCAAGATGGGCAGGGGGGCCCCTACGAGCAGTACTTC
TRBD1	TRBV20-1	few	TRBJ1-5	15	CSARGPTGGFLAQHF	TGCAGTGCTAGGGGTCCGACAGGGGGATTTTTAGCCCAGCATTTT
TRBD2	TRBV7-2	NA	TRBJ2-3	16	CASSVGTSVHTDTQYF	TGTGCCAGCAGCGTAGGGACTAGCGTACACACAGATACGCAGTATTTT
NA	TRBV20-1	NA	TRBJ1-3	14	CSARSGARGNTIYF	TGCAGTGCTAGATCGGGGGCGAGGGGAAACACCATATATTTT
TRBD1	TRBV20-1	large	TRBJ1-6	14	CSAGQGAYGSPLHF	TGCAGTGCGGGGCAGGGGGCCTATGGTTCACCCCTCCACTTT
NA	TRBV20-1	medium-sized	TRBJ2-2	16	CSAISGSGWDTGELFF	TGCAGTGCTATCTCAGGTAGTGGGTGGGACACCGGGGAGCTGTTTTTT
TRBD2	TRBV6-1	few	TRBJ2-1	16	CASNGPGLAGFDEQFF	TGTGCCAGCAATGGACCGGGACTAGCGGGATTCGATGAGCAGTTCTTC
NA	TRBV4-3	NA	TRBJ2-7	15	CASSQGGAGGYEQYF	TGCGCCAGCAGCCAAGGGGGGGCTGGTGGCTACGAGCAGTACTTC
NA	TRBV7-2	few	TRBJ2-3	13	CASSLSRTDTQYF	TGTGCCAGCAGCCTCTCTAGAACAGATACGCAGTATTTT
NA	TRBV2	NA	TRBJ1-2	12	CASSPSQDGYTF	TGTGCCAGCAGTCCAAGTCAGGATGGCTACACCTTC
TRBD2	TRBV20-1	NA	TRBJ2-3	14	CSAIPSGTTDTQYF	TGCAGTGCTATCCCTAGCGGGACCACAGATACGCAGTATTTT
TRBD1	TRBV10-3	NA	TRBJ2-3	15	CAIKPGQGAADTQYF	TGTGCCATCAAGCCGGGACAGGGGGCGGCAGATACGCAGTATTTT
NA	TRBV20-1	few	TRBJ1-2	14	CSARDTGRSYGYTF	TGCAGTGCTAGAGATACGGGGAGAAGCTATGGCTACACCTTC
NA	TRBV18	NA	TRBJ1-5	14	CASSPLDGDQPQHF	TGTGCCAGCTCACCACTGGACGGGGATCAGCCCCAGCATTTT
TRBD2	TRBV20-1	few	TRBJ2-3	18	CSAKLLAGASPSADTQYF	TGCAGTGCCAAGCTTCTAGCGGGAGCCAGCCCAAGCGCAGATACGCAGTATTTT
TRBD1	TRBV28	NA	TRBJ1-6	13	CASSPDRVSPLHF	TGTGCCAGCAGTCCCGACAGGGTTTCACCCCTCCACTTT
TRBD2	TRBV7-2	NA	TRBJ2-3	17	CASSSVRTSGRAYTQYF	TGTGCCAGCAGTTCCGTCAGGACTAGCGGGAGGGCATATACGCAGTATTTT
TRBD2	TRBV7-6	NA	TRBJ2-5	13	CASSSGSQETQYF	TGTGCCAGTTCTAGCGGGTCCCAAGAGACCCAGTACTTC
NA	TRBV28	NA	TRBJ2-7	17	CASSGGLGRSGSYEQYF	TGTGCCAGCAGTGGGGGTTTGGGGCGTTCGGGATCCTACGAGCAGTACTTC
NA	TRBV20-1	few	TRBJ2-3	15	CSARAWTGGTDTQYF	TGCAGTGCTAGAGCCTGGACGGGGGGCACAGATACGCAGTATTTT
TRBD1	TRBV6-5	few	TRBJ1-1	15	CASSYAGQTNTEAFF	TGTGCCAGCAGTTACGCGGGACAGACGAACACTGAAGCTTTCTTT
NA	TRBV7-2	few	TRBJ2-7	16	CASSLAQTQSSYEQYF	TGTGCCAGCAGCTTAGCGCAGACTCAAAGCTCCTACGAGCAGTACTTC
NA	TRBV7-9	few	TRBJ1-2	18	CASSLEQAGEWRDYGYTF	TGTGCCAGCAGCTTAGAACAGGCAGGGGAGTGGAGAGACTATGGCTACACCTTC
TRBD1	TRBV27	few	TRBJ1-6	15	CASSLSGTGISPLHF	TGTGCCAGCAGTTTATCGGGGACAGGGATTTCACCCCTCCACTTT
NA	TRBV7-8	NA	TRBJ2-1	16	CASSFLRGGSYNEQFF	TGTGCCAGCAGCTTCCTCCGGGGTGGCTCCTACAATGAGCAGTTCTTC
NA	TRBV7-3	NA	TRBJ2-1	13	CASSLNGRDEQFF	TGTGCCAGCAGCTTAAACGGGCGGGATGAGCAGTTCTTC
NA	TRBV6-5	NA	TRBJ2-7	15	CASSYRDPSSYEQYF	TGTGCCAGCAGTTACAGGGACCCTTCCTCCTACGAGCAGTACTTC
TRBD1	TRBV28	NA	TRBJ1-5	15	CASSRRQGGNQPQHF	TGTGCCAGCAGCCGGAGACAGGGTGGCAATCAGCCCCAGCATTTT
TRBD1	TRBV27	NA	TRBJ2-5	15	CASSLKGARGETQYF	TGTGCCAGCAGTTTGAAGGGGGCGAGGGGGGAGACCCAGTACTTC
NA	TRBV19	once	TRBJ2-3	14	CASSISLGTDTQYF	TGTGCCAGTAGTATAAGTCTGGGAACAGATACGCAGTATTTT
NA	TRBV29-1	few	TRBJ2-7	16	CSVRGLGRGDSYEQYF	TGCAGCGTTCGTGGCTTGGGCAGGGGGGACTCCTACGAGCAGTACTTC